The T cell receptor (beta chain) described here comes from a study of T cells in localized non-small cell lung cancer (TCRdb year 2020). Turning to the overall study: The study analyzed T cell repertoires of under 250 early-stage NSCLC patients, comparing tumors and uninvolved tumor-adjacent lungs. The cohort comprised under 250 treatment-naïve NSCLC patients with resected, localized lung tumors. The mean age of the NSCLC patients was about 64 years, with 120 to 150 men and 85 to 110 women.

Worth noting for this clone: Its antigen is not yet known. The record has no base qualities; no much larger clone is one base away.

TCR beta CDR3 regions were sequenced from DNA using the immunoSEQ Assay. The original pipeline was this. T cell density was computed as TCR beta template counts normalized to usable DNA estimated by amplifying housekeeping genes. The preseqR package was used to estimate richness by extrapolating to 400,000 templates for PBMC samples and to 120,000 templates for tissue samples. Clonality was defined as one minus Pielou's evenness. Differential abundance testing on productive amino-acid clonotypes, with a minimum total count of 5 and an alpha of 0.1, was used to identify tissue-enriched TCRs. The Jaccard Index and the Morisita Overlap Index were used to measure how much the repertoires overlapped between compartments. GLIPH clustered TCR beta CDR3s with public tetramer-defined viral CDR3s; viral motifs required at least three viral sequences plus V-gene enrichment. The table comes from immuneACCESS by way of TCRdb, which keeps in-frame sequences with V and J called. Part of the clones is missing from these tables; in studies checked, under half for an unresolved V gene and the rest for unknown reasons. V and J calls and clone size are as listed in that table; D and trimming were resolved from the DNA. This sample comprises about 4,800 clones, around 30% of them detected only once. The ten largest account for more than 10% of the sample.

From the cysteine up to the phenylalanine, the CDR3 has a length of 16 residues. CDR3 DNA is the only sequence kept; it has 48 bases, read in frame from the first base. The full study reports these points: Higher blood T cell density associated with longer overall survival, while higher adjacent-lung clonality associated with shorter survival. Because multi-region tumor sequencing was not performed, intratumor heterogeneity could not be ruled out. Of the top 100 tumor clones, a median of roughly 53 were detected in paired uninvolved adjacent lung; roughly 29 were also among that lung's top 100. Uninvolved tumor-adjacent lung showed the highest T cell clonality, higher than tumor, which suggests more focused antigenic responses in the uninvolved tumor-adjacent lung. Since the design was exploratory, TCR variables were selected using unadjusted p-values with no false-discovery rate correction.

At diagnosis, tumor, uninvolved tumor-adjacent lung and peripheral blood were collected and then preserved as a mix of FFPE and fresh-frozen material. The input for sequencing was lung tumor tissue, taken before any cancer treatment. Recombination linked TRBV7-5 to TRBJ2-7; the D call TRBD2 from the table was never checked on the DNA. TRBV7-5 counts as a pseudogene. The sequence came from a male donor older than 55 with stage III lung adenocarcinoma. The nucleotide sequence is TGTGTCAGAAGCTATAAGCGGGATTCATTGGCATTCGAGCAGTACTTC. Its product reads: CVRSYKRDSLAFEQYF.